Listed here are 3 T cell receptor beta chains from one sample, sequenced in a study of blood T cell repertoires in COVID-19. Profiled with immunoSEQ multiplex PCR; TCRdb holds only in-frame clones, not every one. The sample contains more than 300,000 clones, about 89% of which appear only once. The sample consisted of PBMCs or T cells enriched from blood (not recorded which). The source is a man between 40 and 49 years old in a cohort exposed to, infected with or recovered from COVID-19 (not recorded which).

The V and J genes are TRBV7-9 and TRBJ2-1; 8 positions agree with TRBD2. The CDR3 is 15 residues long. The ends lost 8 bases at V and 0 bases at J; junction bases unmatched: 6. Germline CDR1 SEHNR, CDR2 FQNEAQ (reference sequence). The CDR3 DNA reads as TGTGCCAGCCCCCCCGCGGGAGGCTCCTACAATGAGCAGTTCTTC. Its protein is CASPPAGGSYNEQFF.

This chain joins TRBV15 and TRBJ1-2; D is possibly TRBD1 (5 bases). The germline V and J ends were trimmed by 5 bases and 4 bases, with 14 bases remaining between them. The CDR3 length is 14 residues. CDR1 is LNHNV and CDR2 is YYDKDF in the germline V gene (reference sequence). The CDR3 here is CATSPGRDPYGYTF. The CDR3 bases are TGTGCCACCAGCCCTGGCAGGGATCCCTATGGCTACACCTTC.

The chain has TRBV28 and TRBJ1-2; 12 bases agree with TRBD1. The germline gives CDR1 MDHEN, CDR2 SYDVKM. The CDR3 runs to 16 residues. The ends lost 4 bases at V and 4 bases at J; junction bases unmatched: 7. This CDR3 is CASSSGTGGILYGYTF. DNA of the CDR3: TGTGCCAGCAGTTCGGGGACAGGGGGCATACTCTATGGCTACACCTTC.